This TCR beta chain was captured by sequencing in a study of metastatic and nonmetastatic thyroid tumors. For the study at large: Where malignant and benign thyroid patients were concerned, repertoires were compared across blood and tumor or nodule tissue. The study's findings and limits: When malignant thyroid tumors were compared with benign nodules, TCR beta diversity was reportedly significantly higher in the malignant tumors. This held in both blood and tumor samples.

Of note for this clone: Its target is not known.

In the source study's methods: Clinicopathological groups of papillary thyroid cancer showed CDR3 differences that were used to build a distant-metastasis classifier. MiXCR re-clonotyped the PCR reads for TCRdb. These V and J calls rely on TCRdb rather than the paper's analysis. In the table there are around 23,000 clones, 20% to 30% of which are singletons. The entire patient cohort was treatment-naive prior to thyroid surgery. The ends lost 1 base at V and 0 bases at J; junction bases unmatched: 1. The CDR3 totals 15 residues. Sequencing was performed on blood. The sequence was obtained from a female donor with papillary thyroid cancer or a benign thyroid nodule (not recorded which). Some clones in this sample may be carry-over from other donors' samples. The V gene is TRBV12-3 or TRBV12-4, the J gene TRBJ1-1; TRBD1 aligns across 8 bases. The CDR3 DNA follows: TGTGCCAGCAGTTTAGGACAGGGGATGAACACTGAAGCTTTCTTT. Protein: CASSLGQGMNTEAFF.